Shown below are 19 T cell receptor beta chains from a single sample sequenced in a study of shared clonotypes between healthy human individuals. Repertoires were generated with immunoSEQ multiplex PCR, while TCRdb's copy carries only in-frame clones and drops some. The table includes approximately 1,500,000 clones, approximately 98% detected once. Material for sequencing was naive CD4+ T cells sorted from blood. Specified subset: CD45RA+ positively selected. These receptors were obtained from a man in his thirties or forties in good health.

V usage is TRBV7-4 and J usage is TRBJ2-7; 8 nucleotides agree with TRBD1. This CDR3 spans 14 amino acids. Trimming cost V 5 bases and J 3 bases; bases outside gene matches: 6. Looked up from germline, CDR1 is SGHVT and CDR2 is SQSDAQ. The CDR3 bases are TGTGCCAGCAGCCCAGGACAGGGTAACTACGAGCAGTACTTC. Amino acids: CASSPGQGNYEQYF.

This clone showed up just once. The genes are TRBV5-4 and TRBJ2-7, with a possible D match to TRBD1 (6 bases). The CDR3 is 14 residues long. Germline V CDR1 and CDR2: SGHNT, YYREEE (reference sequence). The ends were cut back, 4 bases at V and 3 bases at J, with 14 bases in the middle. The CDR3 DNA sequence: TGTGCCAGCAGCGTTACAGGGTACGGCTACGAGCAGTACTTC. It specifies CASSVTGYGYEQYF.

The V gene is TRBV15, the J gene TRBJ1-5; D is unclear. Germline-derived CDR1 and CDR2 are LNHNV and YYDKDF (reference sequence). The CDR3 has 15 residues. V was clipped by 0 bases and J by 9 bases, with 15 bases between them. This CDR3 reads CATSRERRSTAPQHF. CDR3 DNA: TGTGCCACCAGCAGAGAGAGAAGGTCCACGGCGCCCCAGCATTTT.

The chain uses TRBV6-5 and TRBJ2-1; TRBD1 is a possible D gene (5 bases). Germline V gene sequence: CDR1 MNHEY, CDR2 SVGAGI. The CDR3 is 16 amino acids. Trimming took off 0 bases at V and 8 bases at J, with 17 bases between the two ends. The CDR3 loop reads CASSYSMTVGQDEQFF. CDR3 coding DNA: TGTGCCAGCAGTTACTCGATGACAGTGGGTCAGGATGAGCAGTTCTTC.

The J gene is TRBJ2-1, the V gene TRBV6-5, with 9 bases lining up with TRBD1. The CDR3 extends over 11 amino acids. Losses at the gene ends were 5 bases for V and 12 bases for J; bases not matched to a gene: 2. Looked up from germline, CDR1 is MNHEY and CDR2 is SVGAGI. The CDR3 is CASSRGQGQFF. CDR3 sequence (DNA): TGTGCCAGCAGTAGGGGACAGGGGCAGTTCTTC.

The rearrangement links TRBV4-1 to TRBJ2-1, with 10 nucleotides matching TRBD2. This CDR3 spans 17 amino acids. From germline, CDR1 is MGHRA and CDR2 YSYEKL. The ends lost 3 bases at V and 2 bases at J; junction bases unmatched: 7. The CDR3: CASSQVLAGVAYNEQFF. The CDR3 bases are TGCGCCAGCAGCCAGGTTCTAGCGGGAGTAGCCTACAATGAGCAGTTCTTC.

This chain links TRBV27 with TRBJ2-1, with 12 bases that match TRBD2. Germline CDR1 and CDR2: MNHEY and SMNVEV (reference sequence). Trimming at V came to 1 base and at J to 11 bases, leaving 9 bases not matched to a gene. This CDR3 has 16 amino acids. DNA for the CDR3: TGTGCCAGCAGTTTATTAGGTCTAGCGGGAGGGGAGCAGCAGTTCTTC. Protein sequence: CASSLLGLAGGEQQFF.

V and J are TRBV2 and TRBJ2-7; 7 bases are shared with TRBD2. Looked up from germline, CDR1 is SNHLY and CDR2 is FYNNEI. V gave up 3 bases and J gave up 2 bases; unmatched junction bases: 7. The CDR3 contains 15 residues. CDR3 residues: CASSEMASGTYEQYF. The CDR3 nucleotides read TGTGCCAGCAGTGAGATGGCTAGCGGAACCTACGAGCAGTACTTC. The variable domain in full, completed from reference TRBV2 and TRBJ2-7, reads EPEVTQTPSHQVTQMGQEVILRCVPISNHLYFYWYRQILGQKVEFLVSFYNNEISEKSEIFDDQFSVERPDGSNFTLKIRSTKLEDSAMYFCASSEMASGTYEQYFGPGTRLTVT.

The genes are TRBV14 and TRBJ2-6; D tentatively reads TRBD1 or TRBD2 (5 bases each). With 4 bases removed from V and 4 bases from J, the gap between germline ends came to 23 bases. The CDR3 contains 19 residues. Per germline, CDR1 SGHDN and CDR2 FVKESK. The CDR3 DNA follows: TGTGCCAGCAGCCGCCTCCTAGGGACCGCGACCTGGGGGGCCAACGTCCTGACTTTC. It is translated as CASSRLLGTATWGANVLTF.

The J gene is TRBJ2-1, the V gene TRBV29-1, with TRBD1 as a possible D gene (5 bases). V was shortened by 7 bases and J by 7 bases, with 20 bases between the two germline ends. Germline CDR1 reads SQVTM; CDR2 reads ANQGSEA. The CDR3 is 14 amino acids. The CDR3 sequence: CSGAQAPLDNEQFF. CDR3 coding DNA: TGCAGCGGCGCACAGGCGCCTCTTGATAATGAGCAGTTCTTC.

The chain links TRBV11-2 to TRBJ2-1, with 7 bases aligning to TRBD1. V dropped 6 bases and J dropped 8; count of bases not matched to a gene: 13. In germline, CDR1 is SGHAT, CDR2 FQNNGV. The CDR3 consists of 15 residues. The CDR3 loop is CASRPGTEIAYEQFF. For the CDR3, the DNA is TGTGCCAGCAGACCCGGGACAGAGATAGCCTATGAGCAGTTCTTC.

The chain has TRBV4-3 and TRBJ2-1, with TRBD2 matching over 11 bases. The CDR3 is 14 amino acids. CDR1 LGHNA and CDR2 YSLEER come from the germline V gene. The V segment lost 3 bases and the J segment 14 bases; nucleotides outside the gene matches: 9. The CDR3 coding sequence is TGCGCCAGCAGCCAGACTAGCGGGAAGTTAGAGAAGTTCTTC. Translation: CASSQTSGKLEKFF.

This CDR3 reads CASSSGTVNEQFF. The CDR3 nucleotides are TGTGCCAGCAGCTCTGGGACAGTCAATGAGCAGTTCTTC. This rearrangement joins TRBV7-3 to TRBJ2-1; 7 bases line up with TRBD1. The V segment lost 4 bases and the J segment 6 bases; nucleotides outside the gene matches: 3. The germline gives CDR1 SGHTA, CDR2 FQGTGA. The CDR3 contains 13 residues.

The chain combines TRBV11-2 with TRBJ2-7, with 11 nucleotides matching TRBD1. The CDR3 runs 15 residues. Germline values: CDR1 SGHAT, CDR2 FQNNGV. The trim removed 5 bases at V and 9 bases at J, leaving 12 bases unmatched. The CDR3 loop is CASSQTGTGGIGQYF. Written as DNA, the CDR3 is TGTGCCAGCAGCCAAACCGGGACAGGGGGTATTGGGCAGTACTTC.

The V gene is TRBV5-4, the J gene TRBJ2-1, with 8 bases identical to TRBD1. CDR1 is SGHNT, CDR2 YYREEE, per germline (reference sequence). The V and J ends lost 0 bases and 5 bases, in that order; junction bases with no gene match: 4. This CDR3 region has 15 residues. The CDR3 coding sequence is TGTGCCAGCAGCTTGGACCCGGACAGGGACAATGAGCAGTTCTTC. Its protein is CASSLDPDRDNEQFF.

CDR3: CASREGQGSSPIGYTF. CDR3 nucleotide sequence: TGTGCCAGCAGGGAGGGACAGGGAAGCAGCCCTATTGGCTACACCTTC. The chain carries TRBV2 and TRBJ1-2, with 9 bases lining up with TRBD1. V trimming: 6 bases; J trimming: 7 bases; junction bases outside the gene matches: 15. CDR3 length equals 16 residues. Germline values: CDR1 SNHLY, CDR2 FYNNEI.

The J gene is TRBJ1-1, the V gene TRBV15; D unclear. The V gene's germline CDR1 is LNHNV and CDR2 YYDKDF (reference sequence). Trimming pared 0 bases from V and 1 base from J, leaving 6 bases between. CDR3 length equals 14 residues. CDR3 sequence: CATSRDSTNTEAFF. The CDR3 DNA sequence: TGTGCCACCAGCAGAGATTCCACGAACACTGAAGCTTTCTTT.

This chain joins TRBV10-3 and TRBJ1-1, with D tentatively TRBD1 (5 bases). Germline V CDR1 and CDR2: ENHRY, SYGVKD. The CDR3 runs 12 residues. V lost 3 bases and J 7 bases, leaving 9 bases between the germline ends. This chain's CDR3 is CAISEGDSEAFF. CDR3 nucleotides: TGTGCCATCAGTGAAGGAGACAGTGAAGCTTTCTTT.

The V gene is TRBV11-3, the J gene TRBJ2-7; no clear D gene. V dropped 8 bases and J dropped 7 bases, with 12 bases sitting between them. CDR1 and CDR2 (germline): SGHNT, YENEEA. The CDR3 sequence is 11 residues long. The CDR3 protein is CASGLGGEQYF. The CDR3 nucleotides read TGTGCCAGCGGCCTCGGTGGAGAGCAGTACTTC.